This T cell receptor (beta chain) was observed in a study of a mutant IDH1 vaccine in newly diagnosed glioma (dated by TCRdb to the early 2020s). Background for the entire study: In the chemotherapy-containing groups, vaccination started alongside temozolomide cycles, whereas in patients who had radiotherapy alone it started 4-6 weeks after radiotherapy. Of the 32 patients who were treated, approximately 60% were male and around 40% were female, and the mean age was around 43 years. Before enrollment, patients had received standard therapy of radiotherapy alone, temozolomide alone, or radiochemotherapy with temozolomide; most received the combination. For exploratory analyses, longitudinal TCRB deep sequencing was carried out in around 24 treated patients wherever samples were available. The week-35 safety follow-up took place at visit V12, and the week-47 end of study took place at visit V13. Six visits were used for peripheral blood collection: V03 (baseline), V05, V07, V10, V12 and V13.

To prepare the library, the immunoSEQ multiplex PCR assay was applied. Following the manufacturer's protocol, the hsTCRB Kit was used to amplify rearranged TCR beta chain sequences. TCRB libraries were sequenced on an Illumina MiSeq. The authors processed their data as follows. The kit vendor's proprietary platform handled demultiplexing, trimming and gene mapping. The immuneACCESS repertoire file appears here via TCRdb, limited to in-frame rearrangements. These files lack a portion of the clones; in checked studies, under half of the deficit traces to unresolved V genes, and the cause of the others is not known. V, J and clone size reflect that table, while D and trimming were determined from the DNA. In all, the sample holds around 11,000 clones, and around 85% of those were seen once. Around a sixth of the sample is held by the ten biggest clonotypes. Study-wide findings and limitations: Selection of PBMC samples for TCRB deep sequencing was based on availability. Changes in the top peripheral T cell clonotypes picked up by TCRB sequencing did not appear to be linked to pseudoprogression. Across multiple MHC alleles, vaccine-induced immune responses were seen in 90% to 95% of patients. The authors stated that sample limitations prevented analyses of patient blood samples from being reproduced.

From the germline V gene, CDR1 is WSHSY and CDR2 is SAAADI. Unmatched junction bases come to 5, with V trimmed by 6 bases and J by 4 bases. The CDR3 covers 14 residues, taking in both the cysteine and the phenylalanine. Solely the CDR3 DNA is kept, with 42 bases framed from the first base. About this clone itself: Its antigen has not been determined. Per-base quality was not reported, and no clone a single base away is much larger than it.

This specimen's time point label, per the study, means: week 47, end of study. Each vaccine dose was 300 ug of a 20-mer mutant IDH1 peptide in Montanide, given subcutaneously with topical imiquimod. Patients were given eight vaccinations, in weeks 1, 3, 5, 7, 11, 15, 19 and 23, which matched visits V03 through V10. All donors had newly diagnosed IDH1-mutant astrocytomas of WHO grade 3 or 4 that showed loss of nuclear ATRX. The samples were drawn from NOA16, a multicentre, single-arm, open-label phase I trial in Germany that tested a mutant IDH1 peptide vaccine in humans for the first time. Genomic DNA for TCRB sequencing was extracted from EDTA blood using the DNeasy Blood and Tissue Kit.

The chain couples TRBV10-2 to TRBJ1-1; TRBD1 aligns with 10 central bases. This clonotype originated in a man aged 30 to 45 with glioma. Specimen: PBMCs, collected from a glioma patient whose treatment included an IDH1 peptide vaccine. This receptor has the CDR3 CASRGQGRITEAFF. DNA sequence: TGCGCCAGCAGGGGACAGGGGAGGATCACTGAAGCTTTCTTT.